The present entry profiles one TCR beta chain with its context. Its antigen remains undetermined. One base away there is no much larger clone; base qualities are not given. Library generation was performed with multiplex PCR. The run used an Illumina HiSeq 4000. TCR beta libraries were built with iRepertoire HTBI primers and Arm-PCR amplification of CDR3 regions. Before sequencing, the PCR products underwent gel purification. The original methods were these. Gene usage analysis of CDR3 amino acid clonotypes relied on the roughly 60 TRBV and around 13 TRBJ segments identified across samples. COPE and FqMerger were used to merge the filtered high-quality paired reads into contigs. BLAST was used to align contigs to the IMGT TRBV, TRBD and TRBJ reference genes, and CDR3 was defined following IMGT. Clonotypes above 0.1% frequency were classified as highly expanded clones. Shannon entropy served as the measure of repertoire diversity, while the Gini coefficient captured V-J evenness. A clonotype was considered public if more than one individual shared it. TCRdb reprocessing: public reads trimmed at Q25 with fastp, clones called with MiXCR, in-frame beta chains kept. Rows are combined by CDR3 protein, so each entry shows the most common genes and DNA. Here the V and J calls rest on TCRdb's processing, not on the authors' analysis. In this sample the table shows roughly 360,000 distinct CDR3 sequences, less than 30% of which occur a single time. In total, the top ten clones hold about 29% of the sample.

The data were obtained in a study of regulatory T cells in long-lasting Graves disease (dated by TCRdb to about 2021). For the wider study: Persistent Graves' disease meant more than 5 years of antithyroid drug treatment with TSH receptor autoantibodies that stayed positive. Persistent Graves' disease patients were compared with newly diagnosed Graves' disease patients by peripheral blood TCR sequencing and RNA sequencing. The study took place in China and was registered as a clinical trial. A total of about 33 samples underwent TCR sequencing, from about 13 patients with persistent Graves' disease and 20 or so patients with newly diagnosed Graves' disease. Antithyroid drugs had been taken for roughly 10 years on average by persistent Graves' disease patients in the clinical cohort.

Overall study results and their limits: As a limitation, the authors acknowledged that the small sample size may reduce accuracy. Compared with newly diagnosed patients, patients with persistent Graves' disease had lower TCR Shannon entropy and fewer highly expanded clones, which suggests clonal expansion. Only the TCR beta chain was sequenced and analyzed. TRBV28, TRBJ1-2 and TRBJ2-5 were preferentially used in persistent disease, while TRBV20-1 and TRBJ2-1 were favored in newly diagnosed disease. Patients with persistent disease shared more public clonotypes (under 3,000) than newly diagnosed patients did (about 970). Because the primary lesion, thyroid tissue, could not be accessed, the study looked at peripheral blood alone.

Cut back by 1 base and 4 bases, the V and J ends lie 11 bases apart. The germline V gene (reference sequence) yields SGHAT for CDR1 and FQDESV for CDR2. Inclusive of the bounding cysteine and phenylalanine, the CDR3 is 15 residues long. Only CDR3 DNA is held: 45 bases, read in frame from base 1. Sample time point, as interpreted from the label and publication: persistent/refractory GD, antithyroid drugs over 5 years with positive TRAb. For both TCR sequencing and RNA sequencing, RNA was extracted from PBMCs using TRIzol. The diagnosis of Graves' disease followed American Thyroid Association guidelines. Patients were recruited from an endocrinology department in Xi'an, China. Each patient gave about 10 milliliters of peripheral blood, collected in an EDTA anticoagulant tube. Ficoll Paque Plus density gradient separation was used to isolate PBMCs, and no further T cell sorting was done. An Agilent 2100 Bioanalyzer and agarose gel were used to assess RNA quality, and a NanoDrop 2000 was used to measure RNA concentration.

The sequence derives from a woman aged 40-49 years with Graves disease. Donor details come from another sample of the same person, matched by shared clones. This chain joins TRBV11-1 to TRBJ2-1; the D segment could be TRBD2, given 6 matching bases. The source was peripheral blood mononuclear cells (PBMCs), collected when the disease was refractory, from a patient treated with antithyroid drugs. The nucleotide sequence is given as TGTGCCAGCAGCTTAGATCAAGGGACTTACAATGAGCAGTTCTTC. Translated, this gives CASSLDQGTYNEQFF.